These 10 T cell receptor beta chains were sequenced from one sample in a study of T cells in Graves' hyperthyroidism and ophthalmopathy. Amplification targeted TCR beta CDR3 regions from RNA transcripts. In the first-round RT-PCR of the TCR CDR3, the HTBI primer set was used. TCRdb re-called the multiplex PCR reads through MiXCR, storing one row per CDR3 protein. The table lists 690,000 or so distinct CDR3 sequences, roughly 20% of them singletons, with about a sixth in the top ten. Sequencing was performed on blood. The origin of the receptors is a woman between 45 and 60 years old with Graves' hyperthyroidism that later progressed to Graves' ophthalmopathy.

This clonotype was detected ten times or more. The chain uses TRBV20-1 and TRBJ1-5; perhaps TRBD1 as D (5 bases). Germline values: CDR1 DFQATT, CDR2 SNEGSKA (reference sequence). The CDR3 has 14 amino acids. The V and J ends lost 1 base and 6 bases respectively, with 13 bases between them. CDR3 sequence: CSARGPGLIQPQHF. DNA of the CDR3: TGCAGTGCTAGAGGCCCAGGGCTGATTCAGCCCCAGCATTTT.

This clonotype was observed at least ten times. The CDR3 reads CSAPDSNSYEQYF. The CDR3 nucleotides are TGCAGTGCTCCGGACTCCAACTCCTACGAGCAGTACTTC. J is TRBJ2-7 and V is TRBV20-1, with D possibly TRBD2 on 5 matching bases. With 5 bases removed from V and 0 bases from J, the gap between germline ends came to 11 bases. CDR3 length equals 13 residues. The V gene's germline CDR1 is DFQATT and CDR2 SNEGSKA (reference sequence).

Ten or more counts support this clonotype. The genes are TRBV11-2 and TRBJ1-2, with D possibly TRBD1 on 6 matching bases. This CDR3 spans 16 amino acids. The V gene lost 5 bases and the J gene lost 3 bases, with 19 bases spanning the gap. CDR1 is SGHAT, CDR2 FQNNGV, per germline. This CDR3 is CASSLSSGTNYYGYTF. CDR3 sequence (DNA): TGTGCCAGCAGCCTCTCATCCGGGACAAACTACTATGGCTACACCTTC.

There are many counts of this clonotype. The chain uses TRBV18 and TRBJ2-5; the D gene is possibly TRBD1 (6 bases). The CDR3 extends over 14 amino acids. The ends were cut back, 4 bases at V and 1 base at J, with 10 bases in the middle. Germline CDR1 and CDR2: KGHSH and LQKENI. CDR3 sequence: CASSQQTGQETQYF. In DNA form, the CDR3 reads TGTGCCAGCTCACAGCAGACAGGCCAAGAGACCCAGTACTTC. The whole variable domain, filled in from reference TRBV18 and TRBJ2-5, reads NAGVMQNPRHLVRRRGQEARLRCSPMKGHSHVYWYRQLPEEGLKFMVYLQKENIIDESGMPKERFSAEFPKEGPSILRIQQVVRGDSAAYFCASSQQTGQETQYFGPGTRLLVL.

The chain couples TRBV27 to TRBJ2-4; no clear D gene. Germline assignment: CDR1 MNHEY and CDR2 SMNVEV (reference sequence). The V gene lost 2 bases and the J gene lost 0 bases, with 11 bases spanning the gap. The CDR3 contains 16 residues. For the CDR3, the DNA is TGTGCCAGCAGTTTAAGACTTCGACTAGCCAAAAACATTCAGTACTTC. Amino acid sequence: CASSLRLRLAKNIQYF.

The rearrangement joins TRBV6-2 or TRBV6-3 to TRBJ1-4; no clear D gene. This CDR3 spans 15 amino acids. Looked up from germline, CDR1 is MNHEY and CDR2 is SVGEGT. The germline V and J ends were trimmed by 2 bases and 6 bases, with 13 bases remaining between them. CDR3 in DNA: TGTGCCAGCAGTTACGCCCGGAGTAGGGATGAAAAACTGTTTTTT. Protein product: CASSYARSRDEKLFF.

This clonotype was seen a few times. The chain combines TRBV20-1 with TRBJ2-3; D perhaps matches TRBD1 (6 bases). V was pared by 3 bases and J by 0 bases, with 16 bases between. The CDR3 length is 16 residues. The germline V gene encodes CDR1 DFQATT and CDR2 SNEGSKA (reference sequence). The CDR3 is CSASPRRDTSTDTQYF. CDR3 DNA: TGCAGTGCTAGTCCCCGCCGGGACACTAGCACAGATACGCAGTATTTT.

This clonotype has just a few counts. The rearrangement links TRBV27 to TRBJ2-6, with TRBD1 as a possible D gene (6 bases). V shed 8 bases and J shed 0 bases, with 14 bases lying between them. CDR1 and CDR2 (germline): MNHEY, SMNVEV (reference sequence). The CDR3 loop spans 16 amino acids. The CDR3: CASGDRFDSGANVLTF. For the CDR3, the DNA is TGTGCCAGCGGTGACAGGTTCGACTCTGGGGCCAACGTCCTGACTTTC.

This clonotype was picked up a small number of times. This chain links TRBV18 with TRBJ1-1, with 8 bases fitting TRBD1. Germline V gene data show CDR1 as KGHSH and CDR2 as LQKENI. This CDR3 is 17 amino acids long. The V gene end was trimmed by 3 bases and the J gene end by 3 bases; junction bases not matched to a gene: 12. Written as DNA, the CDR3 is TGTGCCAGCTCACCGTTCGCTCAGGGGGCGACGGACACTGAAGCTTTCTTT. Protein product: CASSPFAQGATDTEAFF.

This clonotype showed up just a few times. CDR3 bases: TGCAGCGGGTTTACAGGGGGAAGCGCTGAAGCTTTCTTT. Its protein product is CSGFTGGSAEAFF. The chain links TRBV29-1 to TRBJ1-1; 8 bases match TRBD1. V was pared by 7 bases and J by 6 bases, with 10 bases of the junction left unmatched. The CDR3 extends over 13 amino acids. CDR1 is SQVTM and CDR2 is ANQGSEA in the germline V gene.